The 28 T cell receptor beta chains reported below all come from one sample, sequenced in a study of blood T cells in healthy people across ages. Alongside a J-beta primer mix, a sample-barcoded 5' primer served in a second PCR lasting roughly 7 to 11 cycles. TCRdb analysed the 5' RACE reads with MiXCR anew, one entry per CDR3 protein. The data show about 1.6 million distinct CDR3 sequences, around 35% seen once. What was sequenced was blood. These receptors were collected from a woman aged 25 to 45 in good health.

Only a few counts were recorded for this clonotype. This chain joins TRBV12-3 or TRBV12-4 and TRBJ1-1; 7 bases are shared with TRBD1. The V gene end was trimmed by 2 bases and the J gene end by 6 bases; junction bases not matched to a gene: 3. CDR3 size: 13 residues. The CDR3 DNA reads TGTGCCAGCAGTTTACCCACAGGGGCTGAAGCTTTCTTT. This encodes CASSLPTGAEAFF.

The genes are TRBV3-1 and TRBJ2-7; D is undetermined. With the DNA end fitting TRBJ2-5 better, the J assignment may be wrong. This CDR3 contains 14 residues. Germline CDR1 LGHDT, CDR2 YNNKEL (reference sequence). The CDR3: CASSQDRIPETQYF. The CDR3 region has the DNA TGTGCCAGCAGCCAAGACCGTATACCAGAGACCCAGTACTTC.

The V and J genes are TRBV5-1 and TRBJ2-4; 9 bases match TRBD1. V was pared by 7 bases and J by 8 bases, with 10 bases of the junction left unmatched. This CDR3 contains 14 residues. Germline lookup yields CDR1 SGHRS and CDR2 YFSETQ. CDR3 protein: CASSPGQGTDIQYF. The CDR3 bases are TGCGCCAGCTCTCCGGGACAGGGAACGGACATTCAGTACTTC.

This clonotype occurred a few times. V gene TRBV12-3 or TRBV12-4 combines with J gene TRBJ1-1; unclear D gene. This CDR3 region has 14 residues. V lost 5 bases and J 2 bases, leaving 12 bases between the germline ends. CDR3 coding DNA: TGTGCCAGCAGTCCCACCCCAGCAAACACTGAAGCTTTCTTT. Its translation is CASSPTPANTEAFF.

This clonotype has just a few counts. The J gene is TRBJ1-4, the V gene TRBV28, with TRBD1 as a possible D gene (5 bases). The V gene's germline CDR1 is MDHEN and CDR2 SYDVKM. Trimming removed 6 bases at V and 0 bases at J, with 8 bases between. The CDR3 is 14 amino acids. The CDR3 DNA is TGTGCCAGCAGGCAGGGACCAACTAATGAAAAACTGTTTTTT. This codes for CASRQGPTNEKLFF.

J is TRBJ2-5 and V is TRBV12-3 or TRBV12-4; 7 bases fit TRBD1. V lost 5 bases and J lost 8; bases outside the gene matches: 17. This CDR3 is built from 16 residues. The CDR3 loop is CASSNWTGALQGTQYF. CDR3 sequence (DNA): TGTGCCAGCAGTAACTGGACAGGCGCCTTACAAGGAACCCAGTACTTC.

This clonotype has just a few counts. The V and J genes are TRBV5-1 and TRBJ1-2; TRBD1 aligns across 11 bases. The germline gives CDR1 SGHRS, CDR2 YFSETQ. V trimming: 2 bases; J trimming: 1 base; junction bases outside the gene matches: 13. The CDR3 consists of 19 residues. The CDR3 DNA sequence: TGCGCCAGCAGCTTCTCGCTAATCGCCGGGACAGGGGGTAACTATGGCTACACCTTC. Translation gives CASSFSLIAGTGGNYGYTF.

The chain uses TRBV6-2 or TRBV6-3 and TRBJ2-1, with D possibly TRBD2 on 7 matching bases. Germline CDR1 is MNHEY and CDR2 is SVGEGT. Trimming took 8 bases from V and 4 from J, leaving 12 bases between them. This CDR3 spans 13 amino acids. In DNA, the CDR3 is TGTGCCAGCCGCGGGGGCCGTTACAATGAGCAGTTCTTC. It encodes CASRGGRYNEQFF.

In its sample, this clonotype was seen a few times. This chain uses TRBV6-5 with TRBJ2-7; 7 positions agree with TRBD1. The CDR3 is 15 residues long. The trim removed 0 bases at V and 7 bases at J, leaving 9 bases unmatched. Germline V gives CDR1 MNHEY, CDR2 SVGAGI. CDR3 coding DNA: TGTGCCAGCAGTTACTCCTCGACAGGGTCGGGAGAGCAGTACTTC. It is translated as CASSYSSTGSGEQYF.

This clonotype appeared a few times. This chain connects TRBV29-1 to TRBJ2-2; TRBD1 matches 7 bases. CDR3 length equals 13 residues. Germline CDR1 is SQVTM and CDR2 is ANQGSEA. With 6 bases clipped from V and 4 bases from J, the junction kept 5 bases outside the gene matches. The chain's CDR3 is CSVRQGSTGELFF. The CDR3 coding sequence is TGCAGCGTCAGACAGGGATCCACCGGGGAGCTGTTTTTT.

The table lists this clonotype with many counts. The CDR3 DNA is TGCAGTGCTAGAGAGGGGATCGGGGCAGCCGGCTACACCTTC. It is translated as CSAREGIGAAGYTF. The chain joins TRBV20-1 to TRBJ1-2, with D perhaps TRBD1 (5 bases). Trimming removed 0 bases from V and 8 bases from J, with 16 bases in between. The CDR3 consists of 14 residues. Germline V CDR1 and CDR2: DFQATT, SNEGSKA (reference sequence).

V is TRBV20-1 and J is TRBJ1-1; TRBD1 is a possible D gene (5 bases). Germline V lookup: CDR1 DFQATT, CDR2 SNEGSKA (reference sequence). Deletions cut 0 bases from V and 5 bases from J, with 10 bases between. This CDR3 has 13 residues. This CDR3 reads CSARDVGGTEAFF. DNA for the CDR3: TGCAGTGCTAGAGATGTTGGGGGAACTGAAGCTTTCTTT.

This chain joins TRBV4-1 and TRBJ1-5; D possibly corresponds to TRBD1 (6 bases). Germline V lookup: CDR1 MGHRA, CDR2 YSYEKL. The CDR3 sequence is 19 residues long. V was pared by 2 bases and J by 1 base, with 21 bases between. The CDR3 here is CASSQTQGTGTISNQPQHF. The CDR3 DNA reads TGCGCCAGCAGCCAAACCCAAGGGACCGGGACAATAAGCAATCAGCCCCAGCATTTT.

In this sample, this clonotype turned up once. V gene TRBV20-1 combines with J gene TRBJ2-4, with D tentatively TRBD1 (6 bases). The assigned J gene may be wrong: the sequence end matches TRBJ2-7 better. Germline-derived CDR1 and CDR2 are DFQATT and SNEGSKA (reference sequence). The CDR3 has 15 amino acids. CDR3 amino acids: CSARDLTGQYYEQYF. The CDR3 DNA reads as TGCAGTGCTAGAGATTTGACAGGCCAATACTACGAGCAGTACTTC.

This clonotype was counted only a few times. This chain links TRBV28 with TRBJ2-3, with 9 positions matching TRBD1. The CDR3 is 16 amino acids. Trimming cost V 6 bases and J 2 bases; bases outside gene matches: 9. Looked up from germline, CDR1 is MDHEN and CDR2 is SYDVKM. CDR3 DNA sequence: TGTGCCAGCAGCCCTTGGGGACAGGGCAACACAGATACGCAGTATTTT. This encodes CASSPWGQGNTDTQYF.

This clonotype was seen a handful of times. This chain's CDR3 is CASSFLYGGETQYF. The CDR3 DNA reads TGTGCCAGCAGCTTTCTGTACGGGGGAGAGACCCAGTACTTC. The rearrangement joins TRBV7-9 to TRBJ2-5; D is perhaps TRBD2 (6 bases). CDR3 length: 14 amino acids. The V and J ends lost 3 bases and 4 bases respectively, with 12 bases between them. Germline V gives CDR1 SEHNR, CDR2 FQNEAQ (reference sequence).

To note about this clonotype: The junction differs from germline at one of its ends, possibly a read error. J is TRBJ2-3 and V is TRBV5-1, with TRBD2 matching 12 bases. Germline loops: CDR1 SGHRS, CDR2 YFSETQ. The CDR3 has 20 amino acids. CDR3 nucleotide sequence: TGCGCCAGCAGCCCGCAGTTTGGGGCCTGGACTAGCGGGGTGGGAGATACGCAGTGTTTT. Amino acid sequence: CASSPQFGAWTSGVGDTQCF.

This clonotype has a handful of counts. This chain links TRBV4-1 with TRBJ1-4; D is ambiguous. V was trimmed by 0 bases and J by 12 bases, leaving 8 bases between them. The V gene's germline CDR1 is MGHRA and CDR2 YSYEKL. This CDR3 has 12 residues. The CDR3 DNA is TGCGCCAGCAGCCAAGATCCAGCGGAACTGTTTTTT. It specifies CASSQDPAELFF.

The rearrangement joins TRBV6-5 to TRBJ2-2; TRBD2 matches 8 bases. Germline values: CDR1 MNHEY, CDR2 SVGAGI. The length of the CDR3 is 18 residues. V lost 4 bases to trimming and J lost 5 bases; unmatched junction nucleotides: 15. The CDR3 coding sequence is TGTGCCAGCAGTTCGCCTATACTAGCGGTAGTGGGAACCGGGGAGCTGTTTTTT. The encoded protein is CASSSPILAVVGTGELFF.

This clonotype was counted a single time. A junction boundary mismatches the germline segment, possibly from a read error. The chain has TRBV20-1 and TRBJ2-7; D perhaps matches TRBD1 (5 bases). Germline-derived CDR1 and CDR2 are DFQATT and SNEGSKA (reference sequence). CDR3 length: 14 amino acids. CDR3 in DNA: TGCAGTGCTAGAGCCCGTAGGGGCAACTACGTGCAGTACTTC. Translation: CSARARRGNYVQYF.

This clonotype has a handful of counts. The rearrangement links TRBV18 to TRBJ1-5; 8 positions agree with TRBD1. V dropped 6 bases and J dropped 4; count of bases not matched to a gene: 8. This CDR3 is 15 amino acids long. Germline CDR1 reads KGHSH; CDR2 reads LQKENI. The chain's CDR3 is CASSPTGAPNQPQHF. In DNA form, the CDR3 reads TGTGCCAGCTCGCCGACAGGGGCCCCGAATCAGCCCCAGCATTTT.

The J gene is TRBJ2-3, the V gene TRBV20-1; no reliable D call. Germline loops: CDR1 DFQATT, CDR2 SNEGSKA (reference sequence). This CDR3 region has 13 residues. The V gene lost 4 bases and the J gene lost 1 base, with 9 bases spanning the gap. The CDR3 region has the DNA TGCAGTGCTATGTTTCCAGGCACAGATACGCAGTATTTT. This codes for CSAMFPGTDTQYF.

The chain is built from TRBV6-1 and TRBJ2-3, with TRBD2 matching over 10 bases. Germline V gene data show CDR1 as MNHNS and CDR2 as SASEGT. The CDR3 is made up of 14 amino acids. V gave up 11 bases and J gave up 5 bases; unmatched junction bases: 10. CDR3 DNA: TGTGCCGGCAAGTGGACTAGCGGAGTAGATACGCAGTATTTT. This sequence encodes CAGKWTSGVDTQYF.

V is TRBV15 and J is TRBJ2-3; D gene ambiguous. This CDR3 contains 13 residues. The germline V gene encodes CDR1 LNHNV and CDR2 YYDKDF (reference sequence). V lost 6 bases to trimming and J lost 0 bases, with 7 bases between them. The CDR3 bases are TGTGCCACCAGTACCAGGAGCACAGATACGCAGTATTTT. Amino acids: CATSTRSTDTQYF.

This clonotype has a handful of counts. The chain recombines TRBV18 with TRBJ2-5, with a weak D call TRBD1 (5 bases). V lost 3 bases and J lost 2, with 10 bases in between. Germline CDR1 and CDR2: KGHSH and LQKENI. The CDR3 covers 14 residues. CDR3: CASSPLDTQETQYF. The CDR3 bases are TGTGCCAGCTCACCGCTGGACACGCAAGAGACCCAGTACTTC.

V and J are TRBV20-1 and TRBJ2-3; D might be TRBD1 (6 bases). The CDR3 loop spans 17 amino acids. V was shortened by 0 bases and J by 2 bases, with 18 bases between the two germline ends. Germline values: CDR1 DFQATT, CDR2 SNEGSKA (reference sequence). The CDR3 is CSARDPLGAALTDTQYF. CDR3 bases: TGCAGTGCTAGAGACCCTCTGGGGGCGGCCCTCACAGATACGCAGTATTTT.

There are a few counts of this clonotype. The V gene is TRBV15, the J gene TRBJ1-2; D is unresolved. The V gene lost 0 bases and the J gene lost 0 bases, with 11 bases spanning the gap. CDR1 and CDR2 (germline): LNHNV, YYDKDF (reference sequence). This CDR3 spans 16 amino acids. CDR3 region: CATSRDLGRSNYGYTF. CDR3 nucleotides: TGTGCCACCAGCAGAGATTTGGGCAGATCTAACTATGGCTACACCTTC.

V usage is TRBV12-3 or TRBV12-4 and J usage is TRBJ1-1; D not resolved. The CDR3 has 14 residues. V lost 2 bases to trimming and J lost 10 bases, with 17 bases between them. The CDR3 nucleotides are TGTGCCAGCAGTTTACGCGGGCCGAGTTATACAGCTTTCTTT. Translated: CASSLRGPSYTAFF.